The 18 T cell receptor beta chains reported below all come from one sample, sequenced in a study of early T cells in non-severe SARS-CoV-2 infection. A single record per CDR3 protein comes from TCRdb applying MiXCR to the 5' RACE reads. The data contain approximately 73,000 distinct CDR3 sequences, 9.5% to 15% of them singletons. Sequencing input: whole blood. The receptors originated from an adult who was a healthcare worker with PCR-confirmed SARS-CoV-2 infection or an uninfected control (not recorded which).

This clonotype occurred a few times. J is TRBJ1-2 and V is TRBV29-1, with unresolved D. The CDR3 extends over 11 amino acids. CDR1 is SQVTM and CDR2 is ANQGSEA in the germline V gene. Between the trimmed V and J ends, which lost 7 bases and 3 bases, there was a span of 9 bases. The CDR3 nucleotides read TGCAGCGGATACAGTGACTATGGCTACACCTTC. Protein product: CSGYSDYGYTF.

The chain links TRBV5-4 to TRBJ2-2; 12 bases are shared with TRBD2. This CDR3 contains 14 residues. J lost 7 bases, V lost 6 bases, and 4 bases had no gene match. The germline V gene encodes CDR1 SGHNT and CDR2 YYREEE (reference sequence). The CDR3 spells CASTRTSGNGELFF. CDR3 coding DNA: TGTGCCAGCACCAGGACTAGCGGGAACGGGGAGCTGTTTTTT. Drawing the rest from reference TRBV5-4 and TRBJ2-2, the complete variable domain is ETGVTQSPTHLIKTRGQQVTLRCSSQSGHNTVSWYQQALGQGPQFIFQYYREEENGRGNFPPRFSGLQFPNYSSELNVNALELDDSALYLCASTRTSGNGELFFGEGSRLTVL.

This clonotype has ten or more counts. The chain combines TRBV11-2 with TRBJ2-3, with TRBD2 as a possible D gene (6 bases). Germline V gene data show CDR1 as SGHAT and CDR2 as FQNNGV. V lost 5 bases and J 4 bases, leaving 10 bases between the germline ends. There are 13 residues in the CDR3. The CDR3 is CASSTGGPDTQYF. The CDR3 DNA reads as TGTGCCAGCAGCACCGGAGGGCCAGATACGCAGTATTTT.

J is TRBJ2-7 and V is TRBV6-2 or TRBV6-3; D might be TRBD1 (6 bases). CDR1 is MNHEY, CDR2 SVGEGT, per germline. The CDR3 covers 12 residues. V lost 4 bases and J 6 bases, leaving 10 bases between the germline ends. CDR3 coding DNA: TGTGCCAGCAGTTCGGACAGCTTCGAGCAGTACTTC. As protein: CASSSDSFEQYF.

This clonotype was observed many times. J is TRBJ1-3 and V is TRBV7-2; D might be TRBD1 (6 bases). V lost 3 bases to trimming and J lost 5 bases, with 11 bases between them. Per the germline V gene, CDR1 is SGHTA and CDR2 is FQGNSA. This CDR3 is 14 amino acids long. The CDR3 loop is CASSFGTPRNTIYF. CDR3 coding DNA: TGTGCCAGCAGCTTTGGGACACCTAGAAACACCATATATTTT.

This clonotype has only a few counts. This sequence joins TRBV4-3 and TRBJ2-2; the match to TRBD2 covers 7 bases. The CDR3 runs to 12 residues. Germline V gene data show CDR1 as LGHNA and CDR2 as YSLEER. With 0 bases clipped from V and 11 bases from J, the junction kept 0 bases outside the gene matches. CDR3 residues: CASSQEGLELFF. The CDR3 coding sequence is TGCGCCAGCAGCCAAGAGGGACTAGAGCTGTTTTTT.

This clonotype was found many times. The rearrangement joins TRBV6-1 to TRBJ2-3, with 8 bases fitting TRBD2. Trimming took 7 bases from V and 1 from J; bases not matched to a gene: 13. Germline-derived CDR1 and CDR2 are MNHNS and SASEGT. This CDR3 is built from 17 residues. The CDR3 is CASTEQVAGRGTDTQYF. CDR3 sequence (DNA): TGTGCCAGCACCGAACAGGTAGCGGGACGTGGCACAGATACGCAGTATTTT.

In its sample, this clonotype was seen many times. The chain recombines TRBV5-1 with TRBJ2-7; maybe TRBD1 (6 bases). This CDR3 contains 13 residues. The V and J ends lost 4 bases and 6 bases respectively, with 14 bases between them. Germline loops: CDR1 SGHRS, CDR2 YFSETQ. The CDR3 here is CASSRQDLGEQYF. CDR3 nucleotides: TGCGCCAGCAGCCGACAGGACTTAGGCGAGCAGTACTTC.

This clonotype was seen at least ten times. This sequence joins TRBV12-3 or TRBV12-4 and TRBJ2-5; no definite D call. The V end was cut by 6 bases, the J end by 4 bases, with 12 bases between. This CDR3 is 13 amino acids long. The CDR3 reads CASSPAARETQYF. The CDR3 bases are TGTGCCAGCAGCCCCGCGGCAAGAGAGACCCAGTACTTC.

V usage is TRBV5-1 and J usage is TRBJ2-2, with TRBD2 matching over 9 bases. The CDR3 is 17 residues long. Per the germline V gene, CDR1 is SGHRS and CDR2 is YFSETQ. V was pared by 4 bases and J by 5 bases, with 12 bases of the junction left unmatched. The CDR3 loop reads CASSRSLAGERTGELFF. The CDR3 nucleotides are TGCGCCAGCAGCCGATCCTTAGCGGGAGAACGGACCGGGGAGCTGTTTTTT.

The sample holds many counts of this clonotype. This chain connects TRBV7-2 to TRBJ2-3; 11 nucleotides agree with TRBD2. V shed 5 bases and J 3 bases; nucleotides not matched to a gene: 7. CDR3 length: 16 residues. Germline lookup yields CDR1 SGHTA and CDR2 FQGNSA. CDR3 protein: CASSPRRTSGTDTQYF. The CDR3 DNA reads as TGTGCCAGCAGCCCCCGCCGGACTAGCGGGACAGATACGCAGTATTTT.

This clonotype has only a few counts. The V and J genes are TRBV12-3 or TRBV12-4 and TRBJ2-1, with D perhaps being TRBD1 or TRBD2 (5 bases each). This CDR3 is built from 17 residues. V lost 4 bases and J lost 0, with 16 bases in between. The chain's CDR3 is CASSSWDRLSSYNEQFF. In nucleotides, the CDR3 is TGTGCCAGCAGTTCCTGGGACCGTTTGAGCTCCTACAATGAGCAGTTCTTC.

A remark on this clonotype: A read error is possible here, since a much larger clone lies one base away. The gene calls are TRBV6-6 and TRBJ2-6, with D perhaps TRBD1 or TRBD2 (5 bases each). Germline CDR1 MNHNY, CDR2 SVGAGI (reference sequence). The CDR3 has 15 residues. CDR3 sequence: CASSTGGSGANVPTF. CDR3 bases: TGTGCCAGCAGTACCGGAGGCTCTGGGGCCAACGTCCCGACTTTC.

This clonotype was recorded many times. The chain links TRBV2 to TRBJ2-3; TRBD1 matches 10 bases. From germline, CDR1 is SNHLY and CDR2 FYNNEI. The CDR3 is 15 residues long. Trimming cost V 6 bases and J 3 bases; bases outside gene matches: 6. The CDR3 loop is CASRATGGGTDTQYF. Written as DNA, the CDR3 is TGTGCCAGCAGGGCGACAGGGGGCGGGACAGATACGCAGTATTTT.

This clonotype was seen more than once but under ten times. The chain is built from TRBV4-1 and TRBJ1-3; possible D gene TRBD1, 6 bases. Trimming cost V 1 base and J 2 bases, with 18 bases left between them. The CDR3 covers 18 residues. CDR1 is MGHRA, CDR2 YSYEKL, per germline. The CDR3 DNA sequence: TGCGCCAGCAGCCAAGTAACCCCAGGGGATTTTACTGGAAACACCATATATTTT. Protein: CASSQVTPGDFTGNTIYF.

This chain connects TRBV25-1 to TRBJ2-1; possibly TRBD2 for D (6 bases). The CDR3 totals 14 residues. Germline CDR1 and CDR2: MGHDK and SYGVNS. V gave up 9 bases and J gave up 5 bases, with 17 bases separating them. This chain's CDR3 is CASKKEAGHNEQFF. As DNA, the CDR3 is TGTGCCAGTAAGAAGGAAGCGGGCCACAATGAGCAGTTCTTC.

This clonotype occurred a few times. The chain is built from TRBV6-2 or TRBV6-3 and TRBJ1-1; D not certain. V gave up 5 bases and J gave up 0 bases, with 10 bases separating them. This CDR3 has 14 residues. CDR1 and CDR2 (germline): MNHEY, SVGEGT. The CDR3 loop reads CASSSGRLNTEAFF. DNA of the CDR3: TGTGCCAGCAGTAGTGGGAGATTGAACACTGAAGCTTTCTTT.

The chain uses TRBV7-2 and TRBJ2-3; D not certain. The ends were cut back, 6 bases at V and 2 bases at J, with 6 bases in the middle. Per the germline V gene, CDR1 is SGHTA and CDR2 is FQGNSA. This CDR3 has 12 amino acids. CDR3 sequence reads: CASRLTTDTQYF. CDR3 bases: TGTGCCAGCAGGTTAACCACAGATACGCAGTATTTT.